This is a list of T cell receptor beta chains from one sample in a study of blood T cell repertoires in COVID-19. Assay used: immunoSEQ multiplex PCR; TCRdb lists only in-frame clones, some missing. The repertoire includes some 170,000 clones, 80% to 90% of them detected once, and 8% to 13% sits in the top ten. Sequenced material: peripheral blood. The receptors here all came from a woman aged 40 to 49 with COVID-19, enrolled during active disease. CDR3s include the opening cysteine and the closing phenylalanine or tryptophan. The D gene is left open where the match is weak. Part of the rows lack a size; the others show once, few, many or a class for expanded clones.

CDR3 DNA	CDR3 protein	clone size	J gene	D gene	V gene
TGTGCCACCAGCGCCGGTTCCGGCTACAATGAGCAGTTCTTC	CATSAGSGYNEQFF	NA	TRBJ2-1	NA	TRBV24-1
TGTGCCAGCAGACGCTCAACCCGGGGTTCCTACGAGCAGTACTTC	CASRRSTRGSYEQYF	NA	TRBJ2-7	NA	TRBV6-5
TGTGCCAGCAGCCCGCACAGGTTTCGAGTAACTGAAGCTTTCTTT	CASSPHRFRVTEAFF	few	TRBJ1-1	NA	TRBV3-1/TRBV3-2
TGTGCCAGCAGTGACTCGGGAGGGCCCCCAGATACGCAGTATTTT	CASSDSGGPPDTQYF	once	TRBJ2-3	TRBD2	TRBV6-4
TGCAGCGTGGTAGAACTAGGACTTGAGCACGAGCAGTACTTC	CSVVELGLEHEQYF	NA	TRBJ2-7	NA	TRBV29-1
TGTGCCAGCAGCTTGGTACCGGACTATGGCTACACCTTC	CASSLVPDYGYTF	NA	TRBJ1-2	NA	TRBV5-5
TGTGCCAGCGGGGGACAGACCCTCGGAAGGGACACCATATATTTT	CASGGQTLGRDTIYF	once	TRBJ1-3	TRBD1	TRBV2
TGTGCCAGCAGCTTGGGTGGCCGGGAGGGCTGGAATGAGCAGTTCTTC	CASSLGGREGWNEQFF	NA	TRBJ2-1	TRBD2	TRBV11-2
TGTGCCAGCAGTACCACAGGAGACTCGAAAGCTTTCTTT	CASSTTGDSKAFF	once	TRBJ1-1	NA	TRBV28
TGTGCCAGCAGTCACAGGACTAGCTACGGAGGGGAGCTGTTTTTT	CASSHRTSYGGELFF	NA	TRBJ2-2	TRBD2	TRBV7-6
TGTGCCAGCAGCTTGTACAGGGGGCGAAATGAGCAGTTCTTC	CASSLYRGRNEQFF	NA	TRBJ2-1	TRBD1	TRBV5-6
TGTGCCAGCAGCTTCCTGCGAGCAGATACGCAGTATTTT	CASSFLRADTQYF	NA	TRBJ2-3	NA	TRBV7-2